Described below is a single T cell receptor beta chain sequence and its context. This clonotype was observed once. The antigen it binds to is not known. The record has no base qualities; no much larger clone is one base away. Just one read gives weak support. In the study, sorted CD4+ and CD8+ blood T cells from patients with severe aplastic anemia and from healthy subjects underwent deep sequencing of TCR repertoires. Ficoll-Paque density gradient centrifugation was used to isolate peripheral blood mononuclear cells. Before DNA extraction, CD4+ and CD8+ T cells were sorted by FACS or by magnetic beads. These data originate in a study of CD8+CD57+ T cells in acquired aplastic anemia (dated 2018 in TCRdb). In the study overall: DNA extracted from sorted CD4+ and CD8+ cells had a mean of roughly 3.4 ug, with a range of about 0.2 to 30 ug. General findings and caveats noted by the study authors: About 29 CD8+ CDR3 sequences were found to be shared between patients and controls, but these sequences appeared to be highly expressed in patients and within the immunodominant clones of the patients. Patients and healthy controls showed no significant difference in CD8+ Simpson's diversity (P=0.060).

Profiling of TCR beta VDJ combinations and CDR3 sequences used genomic DNA as the template. TCR repertoire sequencing was run on an Illumina HiSeq 2000. The study's own analysis went as follows. TRBV/TRBJ rearrangement plots, CDR3 size and DJ length profiles, and Simpson's diversity index were used to assess repertoires. Whichever DNA sequence was most abundant in the deep sequencing data was defined as the immunodominant clone. CDR3 amino acid sequences were checked for sharing across subjects and were also compared against the VDJdb database and published repertoires. TCRdb reworked the public reads: Q25 trimming with fastp, MiXCR clone assembly, productive beta chains retained. All rows with the same CDR3 protein become a single entry with the most common DNA and genes. None of the V and J calls come from the authors' own analysis; TCRdb made them. This sample has 250,000 to 300,000 distinct CDR3 sequences in its table, and 50% to 70% of those were observed once. The top ten constitute 6.5% to 10% of the sample.

The germline V gene encodes CDR1 DFQATT and CDR2 SNEGSKA (reference sequence). V is cut back by 3 bases and J by 7 bases, with 10 bases in the junction unmatched. The CDR3 numbers 16 residues from cysteine through phenylalanine. Solely the CDR3 DNA is kept, with 48 bases framed from the first base. Here the chain combines TRBV20-1 and TRBJ1-5, with 12 bases aligning to TRBD1. Sample: sorted CD4+, CD8+, or CD8+CD57+ T cells (not recorded which) from PBMCs. The TCR sequence derives from a human donor with severe aplastic anemia or a healthy control (not recorded which). Here the CDR3 is given as CSASLPGTGGRQPQHF. The DNA sequence is TGCAGTGCTAGTCTTCCCGGGACAGGGGGCCGACAGCCCCAGCATTTT.